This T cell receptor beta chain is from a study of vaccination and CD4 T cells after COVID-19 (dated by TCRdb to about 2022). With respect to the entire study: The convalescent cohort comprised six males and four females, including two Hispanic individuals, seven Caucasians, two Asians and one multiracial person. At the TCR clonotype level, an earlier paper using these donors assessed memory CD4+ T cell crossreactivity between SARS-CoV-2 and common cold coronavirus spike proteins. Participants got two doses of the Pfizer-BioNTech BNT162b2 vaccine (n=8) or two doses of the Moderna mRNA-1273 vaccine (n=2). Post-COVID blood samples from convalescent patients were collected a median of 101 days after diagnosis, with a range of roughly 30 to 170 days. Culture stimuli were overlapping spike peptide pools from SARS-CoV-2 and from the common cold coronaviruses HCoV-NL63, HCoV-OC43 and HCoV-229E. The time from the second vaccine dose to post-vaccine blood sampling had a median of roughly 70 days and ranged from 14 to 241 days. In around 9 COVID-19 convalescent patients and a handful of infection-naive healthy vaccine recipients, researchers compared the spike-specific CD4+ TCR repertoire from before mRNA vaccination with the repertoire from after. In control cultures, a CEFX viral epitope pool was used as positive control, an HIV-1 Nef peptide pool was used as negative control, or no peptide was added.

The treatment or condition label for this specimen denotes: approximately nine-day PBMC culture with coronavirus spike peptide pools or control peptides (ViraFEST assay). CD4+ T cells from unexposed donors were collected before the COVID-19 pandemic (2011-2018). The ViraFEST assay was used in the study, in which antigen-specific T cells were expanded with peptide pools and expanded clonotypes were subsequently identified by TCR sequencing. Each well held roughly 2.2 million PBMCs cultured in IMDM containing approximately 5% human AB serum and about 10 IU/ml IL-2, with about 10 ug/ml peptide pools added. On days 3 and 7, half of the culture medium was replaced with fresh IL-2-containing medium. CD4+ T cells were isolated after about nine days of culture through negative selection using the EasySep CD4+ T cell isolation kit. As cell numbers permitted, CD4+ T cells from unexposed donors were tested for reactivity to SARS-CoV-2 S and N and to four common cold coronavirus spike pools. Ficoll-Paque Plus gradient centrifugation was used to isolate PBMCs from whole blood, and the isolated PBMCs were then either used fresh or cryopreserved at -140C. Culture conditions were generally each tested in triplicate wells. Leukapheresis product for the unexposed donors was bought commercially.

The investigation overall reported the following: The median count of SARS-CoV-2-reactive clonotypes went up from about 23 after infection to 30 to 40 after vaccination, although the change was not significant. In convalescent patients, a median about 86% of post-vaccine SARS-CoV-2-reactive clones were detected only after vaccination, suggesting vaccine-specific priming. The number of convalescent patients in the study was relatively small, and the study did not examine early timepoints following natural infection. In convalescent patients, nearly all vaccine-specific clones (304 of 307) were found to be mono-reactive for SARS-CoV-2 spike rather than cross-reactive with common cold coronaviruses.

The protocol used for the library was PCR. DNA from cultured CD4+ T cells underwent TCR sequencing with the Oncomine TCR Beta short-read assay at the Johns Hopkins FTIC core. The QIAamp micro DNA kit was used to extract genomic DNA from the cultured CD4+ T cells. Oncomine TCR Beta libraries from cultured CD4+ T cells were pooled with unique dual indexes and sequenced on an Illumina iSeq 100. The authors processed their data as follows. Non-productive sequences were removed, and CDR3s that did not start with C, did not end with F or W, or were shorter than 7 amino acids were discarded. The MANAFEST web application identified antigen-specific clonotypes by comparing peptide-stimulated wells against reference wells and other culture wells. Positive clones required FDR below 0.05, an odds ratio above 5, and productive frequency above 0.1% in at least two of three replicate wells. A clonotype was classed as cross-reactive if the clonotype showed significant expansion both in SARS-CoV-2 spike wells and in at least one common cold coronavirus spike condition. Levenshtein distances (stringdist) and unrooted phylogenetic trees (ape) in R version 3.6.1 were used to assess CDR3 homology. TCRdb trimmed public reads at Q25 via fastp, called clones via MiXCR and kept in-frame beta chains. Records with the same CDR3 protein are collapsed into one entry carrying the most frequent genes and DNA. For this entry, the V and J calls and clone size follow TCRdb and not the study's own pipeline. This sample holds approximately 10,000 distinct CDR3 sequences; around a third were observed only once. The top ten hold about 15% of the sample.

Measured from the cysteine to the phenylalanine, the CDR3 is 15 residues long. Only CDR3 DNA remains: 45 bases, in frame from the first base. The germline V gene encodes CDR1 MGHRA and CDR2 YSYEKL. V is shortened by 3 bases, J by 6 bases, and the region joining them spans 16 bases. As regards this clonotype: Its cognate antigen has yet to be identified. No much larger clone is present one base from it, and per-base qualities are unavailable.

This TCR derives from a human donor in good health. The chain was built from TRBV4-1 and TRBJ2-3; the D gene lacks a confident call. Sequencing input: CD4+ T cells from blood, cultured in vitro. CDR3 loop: CASSQTRTPLDTQYF. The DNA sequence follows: TGCGCCAGCAGCCAGACGAGGACGCCCCTCGATACGCAGTATTTT.